This is a list of T cell receptor beta chains from one sample in a study of blood T cell repertoires in COVID-19. Here immunoSEQ multiplex PCR was the method, and the copy in TCRdb shows in-frame clones only, minus some. The table has over 85,000 clones, over 60% seen once. The sequencing sample was made of peripheral blood. Every receptor here comes from a woman older than 75 with active or convalescent COVID-19. Each CDR3 is given with its conserved first and last residue. A D gene is named only where the DNA matches it firmly. Clone size is given for some rows only: seen once, a few or many times, or a class if the clone is expanded.

TRBJ2-1 NA TRBD2 TRBV2 CVSSGGIYNEQFF TGTGTCAGCAGCGGGGGGATCTACAATGAGCAGTTCTTC
TRBJ2-3 NA NA TRBV10-3 CAIDGGGDTQYF TGTGCCATCGATGGGGGCGGAGATACGCAGTATTTT
TRBJ1-5 NA NA TRBV28 CASSLLGGGQPQHF TGTGCCAGCAGTTTACTGGGCGGCGGGCAGCCCCAGCATTTT
TRBJ1-2 NA TRBD1 TRBV18 CASSPRSAGGEVGYTF TGTGCCAGCTCACCACGGTCCGCAGGGGGCGAGGTGGGCTACACCTTC
TRBJ2-1 NA NA TRBV7-8 CASSPSAFFSGTTDYNEQFF TGTGCCAGCAGCCCTAGCGCTTTTTTTTCCGGGACCACAGATTACAATGAGCAGTTCTTC
TRBJ2-7 few TRBD1 TRBV28 CASRLGQGSYEQYF TGTGCCAGCAGGTTGGGACAGGGAAGCTACGAGCAGTACTTC
TRBJ2-5 NA NA TRBV6-5 CASSLWGEETQYF TGTGCCAGCAGCTTGTGGGGGGAAGAGACCCAGTACTTC
TRBJ2-5 NA NA TRBV29-1 CSGLQGEETQYF TGCAGCGGCCTACAGGGAGAAGAGACCCAGTACTTC
TRBJ1-6 NA TRBD1 TRBV27 CASSPSGTVNSPLHF TGTGCCAGCAGTCCATCCGGGACAGTCAATTCACCCCTCCACTTT
TRBJ2-1 NA TRBD1 TRBV5-1 CASSRGQDPYNEQFF TGCGCCAGCAGCCGGGGACAGGACCCCTACAATGAGCAGTTCTTC
TRBJ2-2 NA TRBD2 TRBV30 CAWMNGGRTGELFF TGTGCCTGGATGAATGGCGGGAGGACCGGGGAGCTGTTTTTT
TRBJ1-6 once TRBD1 TRBV27 CASSSGTGLLGLRAYNSPLHF TGTGCCAGCAGTAGCGGGACAGGGCTACTAGGGCTACGAGCCTATAATTCACCCCTCCACTTT
TRBJ2-7 once NA TRBV5-1 CASSLGRVQYF TGCGCCAGCAGCTTGGGCAGGGTTCAGTACTTC
TRBJ2-7 NA TRBD2 TRBV20-1 CSASLSGSGGEQYF TGCAGTGCTAGTCTGAGCGGGAGTGGCGGCGAGCAGTACTTC
TRBJ1-2 NA NA TRBV6-5 CASSLAGWGYTF TGTGCCAGCAGTTTGGCAGGGTGGGGCTACACCTTC
TRBJ2-5 NA TRBD2 TRBV5-6 CASSLIGTSVSGTQYF TGTGCCAGCAGCTTGATTGGGACTAGCGTTTCGGGGACCCAGTACTTC
TRBJ2-7 NA TRBD2 TRBV12-3/TRBV12-4 CASSFSGGAEQYF TGTGCCAGCAGTTTCAGCGGGGGGGCCGAGCAGTACTTC
TRBJ1-2 NA NA TRBV6-2/TRBV6-3 CASSYASSYGYTF TGTGCCAGCAGTTACGCGAGTTCCTATGGCTACACCTTC
TRBJ2-1 once TRBD2 TRBV5-4 CASRNNSGRTSFSYNEQFF TGTGCCAGCAGAAATAATAGCGGGAGAACTTCCTTCTCCTACAATGAGCAGTTCTTC
TRBJ2-7 NA TRBD2 TRBV18 CASSPKTSGAYEQYF TGTGCCAGCTCGCCTAAGACTAGCGGAGCCTACGAGCAGTACTTC
TRBJ1-1 NA NA TRBV28 CASRLPLGGTEAFF TGTGCCAGCAGACTCCCCTTAGGGGGCACTGAAGCTTTCTTT
TRBJ2-7 NA TRBD1 TRBV3-1/TRBV3-2 CASSPLWSGGDEQYF TGTGCCAGCAGCCCCTTGTGGTCAGGGGGCGACGAGCAGTACTTC
TRBJ1-5 NA TRBD1 TRBV25-1 CASSELGTGNQPQHF TGTGCCAGCAGTGAATTAGGGACAGGCAATCAGCCCCAGCATTTT
TRBJ2-5 NA TRBD1 TRBV7-9 CASSSPGQGTSQYF TGTGCCAGCAGCTCGCCGGGACAGGGGACGTCCCAGTACTTC
TRBJ2-3 NA NA TRBV5-1 CASSLGGAYDTDTQYF TGCGCCAGCAGCTTAGGAGGGGCCTACGACACAGATACGCAGTATTTT
TRBJ1-4 once NA TRBV10-3 CAISESGQGNEKLFF TGTGCCATCAGTGAGTCGGGGCAGGGTAATGAAAAACTGTTTTTT
TRBJ2-7 once TRBD2 TRBV7-8 CASSPGTSGNYEQYF TGTGCCAGCAGCCCCGGGACTAGCGGAAATTACGAGCAGTACTTC
TRBJ2-7 NA NA TRBV5-5 CASSLLPYEQYF TGTGCCAGCAGCTTGCTTCCCTACGAGCAGTACTTC
TRBJ2-1 NA TRBD2 TRBV25-1 CASSGHGRAYLDEQFF TGTGCCAGCAGTGGCCACGGGAGGGCCTATTTGGATGAGCAGTTCTTC
TRBJ2-7 NA TRBD2 TRBV7-6 CASSLGSSGESYEQYF TGTGCCAGCAGCTTAGGGTCTAGCGGGGAGTCCTACGAGCAGTACTTC
TRBJ1-1 NA NA TRBV5-1 CASSPQVNTEAFF TGCGCCAGCTCTCCTCAGGTGAACACTGAAGCTTTCTTT
TRBJ2-1 NA NA TRBV7-9 CASSSRNEQFF TGTGCCAGCAGCTCCCGGAATGAGCAGTTCTTC
TRBJ2-7 NA NA TRBV11-2 CASSLEVGSSYEQYF TGTGCCAGCAGCTTAGAGGTTGGGAGCTCCTACGAGCAGTACTTC
TRBJ2-1 NA TRBD2 TRBV7-2 CASSLAKGRLAGVEEHEQFF TGTGCCAGCAGCTTAGCTAAGGGTCGACTAGCGGGAGTAGAGGAGCATGAGCAGTTCTTC
TRBJ1-2 NA NA TRBV11-2 CASSLVKGPPIRGYTF TGTGCCAGCAGCTTGGTAAAGGGGCCCCCGATAAGGGGCTACACCTTC
TRBJ2-2 NA TRBD1 TRBV5-3 CARSWGDRANTGELFF TGTGCCAGAAGCTGGGGAGACAGGGCGAACACCGGGGAGCTGTTTTTT
TRBJ1-1 NA NA TRBV15 CATSLSPRAEAFF TGTGCCACCAGCCTAAGCCCCAGGGCTGAAGCTTTCTTT
TRBJ2-3 few TRBD2 TRBV24-1 CATSDLLAGPFSTDTQYF TGTGCCACCAGTGACCTACTAGCGGGACCTTTTAGCACAGATACGCAGTATTTT
TRBJ2-1 once NA TRBV7-3 CASSLTWTRGGNEQFF TGTGCCAGCAGCTTAACGTGGACTAGAGGGGGCAATGAGCAGTTCTTC
TRBJ2-1 NA NA TRBV29-1 CSVERQGSGEQFF TGCAGCGTTGAAAGGCAGGGATCGGGTGAGCAGTTCTTC
TRBJ2-1 few NA TRBV5-4 CASSLTGSHNEQFF TGTGCCAGCAGCTTAACAGGTTCACACAATGAGCAGTTCTTC
TRBJ2-2 NA TRBD1 TRBV2 CASTQGAGTGELFF TGTGCCAGCACCCAGGGGGCCGGCACCGGGGAGCTGTTTTTT
TRBJ1-2 NA NA TRBV28 CASSLMQGYGYTF TGTGCCAGCAGTTTAATGCAGGGCTATGGCTACACCTTC
TRBJ2-1 NA TRBD2 TRBV7-8 CASSSPGGSSYNEQFF TGTGCCAGCTCCTCTCCTGGCGGGAGCTCCTACAATGAGCAGTTCTTC
TRBJ2-5 NA TRBD2 TRBV5-4 CASTASGGGYQETQYF TGTGCCAGCACCGCGAGCGGGGGGGGGTACCAAGAGACCCAGTACTTC
TRBJ2-1 NA NA TRBV19 CASSTRVGPNEQFF TGTGCCAGTAGTACCAGGGTAGGGCCCAATGAGCAGTTCTTC
TRBJ2-3 NA TRBD2 TRBV7-8 CASSLGRGGSGDTQYF TGTGCCAGCAGCTTAGGGAGGGGCGGGAGTGGAGATACGCAGTATTTT
TRBJ2-1 NA TRBD2 TRBV30 CAWSPGTSGNNEQFF TGTGCCTGGAGCCCCGGGACTAGCGGGAACAATGAGCAGTTCTTC
TRBJ1-5 NA NA TRBV21-1 CASSKGREGPLESNQPQHF TGTGCCAGCAGCAAAGGTAGGGAGGGACCACTGGAGAGCAATCAGCCCCAGCATTTT
TRBJ2-1 NA NA TRBV11-3 CASSLWGSSSYNEQFF TGTGCCAGCAGCTTATGGGGCTCCAGCTCCTACAATGAGCAGTTCTTC
TRBJ2-1 NA TRBD2 TRBV14 CASRLSGSVYNEQFF TGTGCCAGCAGGCTTAGCGGGAGTGTTTACAATGAGCAGTTCTTC
TRBJ1-1 NA NA TRBV5-1 CASSFDSLNTEAFF TGCGCCAGCAGCTTTGACAGTTTGAACACTGAAGCTTTCTTT
TRBJ2-7 NA TRBD2 TRBV5-1 CASSPAGGVSSYEQYF TGCGCCAGCAGCCCCGCGGGGGGGGTAAGCTCCTACGAGCAGTACTTC